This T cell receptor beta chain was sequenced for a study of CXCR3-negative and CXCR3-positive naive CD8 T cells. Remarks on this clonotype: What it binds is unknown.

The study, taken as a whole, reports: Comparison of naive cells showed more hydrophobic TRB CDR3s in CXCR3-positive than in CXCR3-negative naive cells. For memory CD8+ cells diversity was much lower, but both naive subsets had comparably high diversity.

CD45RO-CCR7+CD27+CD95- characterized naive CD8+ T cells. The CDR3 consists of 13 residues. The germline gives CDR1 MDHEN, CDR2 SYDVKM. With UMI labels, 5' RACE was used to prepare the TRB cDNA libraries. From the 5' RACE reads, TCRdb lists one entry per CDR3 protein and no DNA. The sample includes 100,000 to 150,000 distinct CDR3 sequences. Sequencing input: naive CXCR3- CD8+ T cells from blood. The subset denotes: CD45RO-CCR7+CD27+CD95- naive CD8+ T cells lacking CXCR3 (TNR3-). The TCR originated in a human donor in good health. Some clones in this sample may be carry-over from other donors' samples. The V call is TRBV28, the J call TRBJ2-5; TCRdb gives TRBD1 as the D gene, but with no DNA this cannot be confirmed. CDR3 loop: CASSFPGLETQYF. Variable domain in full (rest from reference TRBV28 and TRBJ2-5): DVKVTQSSRYLVKRTGEKVFLECVQDMDHENMFWYRQDPGLGLRLIYFSYDVKMKEKGDIPEGYSVSREKKERFSLILESASTNQTSMYLCASSFPGLETQYFGPGTRLLVL.